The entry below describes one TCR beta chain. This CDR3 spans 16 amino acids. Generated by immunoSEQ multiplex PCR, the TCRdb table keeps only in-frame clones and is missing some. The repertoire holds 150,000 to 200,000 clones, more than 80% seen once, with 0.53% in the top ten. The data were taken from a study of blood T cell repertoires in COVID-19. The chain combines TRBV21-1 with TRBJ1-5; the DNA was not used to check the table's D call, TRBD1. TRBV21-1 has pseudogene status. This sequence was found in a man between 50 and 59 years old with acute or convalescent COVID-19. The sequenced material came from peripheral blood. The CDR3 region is CASSRSGTDSNQPQHF. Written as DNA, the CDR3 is TGTGCCAGCAGCAGATCCGGGACAGATAGCAATCAGCCCCAGCATTTT.